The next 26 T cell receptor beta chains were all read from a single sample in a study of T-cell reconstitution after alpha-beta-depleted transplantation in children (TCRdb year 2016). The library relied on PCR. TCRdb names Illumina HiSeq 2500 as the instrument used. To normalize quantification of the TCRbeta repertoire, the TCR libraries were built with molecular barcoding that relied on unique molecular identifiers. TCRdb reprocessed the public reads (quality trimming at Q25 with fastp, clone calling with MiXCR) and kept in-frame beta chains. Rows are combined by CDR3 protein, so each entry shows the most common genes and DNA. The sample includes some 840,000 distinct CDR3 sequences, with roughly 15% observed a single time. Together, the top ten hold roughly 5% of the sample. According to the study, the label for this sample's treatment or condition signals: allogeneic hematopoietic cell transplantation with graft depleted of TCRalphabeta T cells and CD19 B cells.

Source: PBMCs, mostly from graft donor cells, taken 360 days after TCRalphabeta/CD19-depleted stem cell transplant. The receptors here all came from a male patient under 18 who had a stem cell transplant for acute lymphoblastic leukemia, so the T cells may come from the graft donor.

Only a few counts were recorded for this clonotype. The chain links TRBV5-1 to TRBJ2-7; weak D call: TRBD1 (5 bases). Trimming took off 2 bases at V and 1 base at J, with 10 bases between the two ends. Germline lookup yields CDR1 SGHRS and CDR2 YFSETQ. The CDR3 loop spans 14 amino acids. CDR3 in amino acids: CASSLGAVSYEQYF. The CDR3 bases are TGCGCCAGCAGCTTAGGGGCGGTTTCCTACGAGCAGTACTTC. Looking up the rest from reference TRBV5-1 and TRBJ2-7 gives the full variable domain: KAGVTQTPRYLIKTRGQQVTLSCSPISGHRSVSWYQQTPGQGLQFLFEYFSETQRNKGNFPGRFSGRQFSNSRSEMNVSTLELGDSALYLCASSLGAVSYEQYFGPGTRLTVT.

This chain's CDR3 is CASTPGRTIVSGNTIYF. The DNA of the CDR3 is TGCGCCAGCACTCCGGGACGGACGATTGTCTCTGGAAACACCATATATTTT. This chain connects TRBV5-1 to TRBJ1-3; a weak D match, TRBD1 (5 bases). Trimming took off 6 bases at V and 0 bases at J, with 19 bases between the two ends. Germline V lookup: CDR1 SGHRS, CDR2 YFSETQ. The CDR3 runs to 17 residues.

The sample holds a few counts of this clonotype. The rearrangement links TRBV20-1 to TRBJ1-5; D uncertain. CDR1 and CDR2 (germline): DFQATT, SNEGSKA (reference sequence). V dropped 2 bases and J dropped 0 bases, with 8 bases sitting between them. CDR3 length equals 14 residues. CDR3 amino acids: CSARTLYSNQPQHF. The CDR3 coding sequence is TGCAGTGCTAGAACACTCTATAGCAATCAGCCCCAGCATTTT.

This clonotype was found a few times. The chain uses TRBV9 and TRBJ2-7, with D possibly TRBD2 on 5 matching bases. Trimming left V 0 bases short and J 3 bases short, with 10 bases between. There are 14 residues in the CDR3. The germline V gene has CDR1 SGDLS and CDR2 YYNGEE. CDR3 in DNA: TGTGCCAGCAGCGTAGCTCCCGGGATCTACGAGCAGTACTTC. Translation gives CASSVAPGIYEQYF.

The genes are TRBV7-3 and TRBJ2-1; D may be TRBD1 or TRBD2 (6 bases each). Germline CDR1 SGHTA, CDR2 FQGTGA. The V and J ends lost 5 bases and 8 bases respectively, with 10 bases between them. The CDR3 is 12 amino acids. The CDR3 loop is CASSHGGDEQFF. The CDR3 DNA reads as TGTGCCAGCAGCCACGGGGGCGATGAGCAGTTCTTC.

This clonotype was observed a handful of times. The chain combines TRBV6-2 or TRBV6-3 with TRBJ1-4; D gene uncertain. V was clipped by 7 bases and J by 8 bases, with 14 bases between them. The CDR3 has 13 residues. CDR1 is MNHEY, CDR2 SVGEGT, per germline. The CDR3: CASTGEGGEKLFF. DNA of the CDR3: TGTGCCAGCACCGGGGAAGGCGGAGAAAAACTGTTTTTT.

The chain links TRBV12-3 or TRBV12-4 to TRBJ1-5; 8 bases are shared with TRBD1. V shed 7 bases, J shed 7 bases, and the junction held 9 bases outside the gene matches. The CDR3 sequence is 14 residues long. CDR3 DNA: TGTGCCAGCATCGGGACAGGCATTAGACAGCCCCAGCATTTT. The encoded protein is CASIGTGIRQPQHF.

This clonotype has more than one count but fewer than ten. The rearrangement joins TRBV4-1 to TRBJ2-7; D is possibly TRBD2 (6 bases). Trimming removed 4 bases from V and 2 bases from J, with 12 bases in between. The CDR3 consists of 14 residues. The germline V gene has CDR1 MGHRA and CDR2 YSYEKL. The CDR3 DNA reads TGCGCCAGCAGCCGAGGACTAAACCCCTACGAGCAGTACTTC. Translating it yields CASSRGLNPYEQYF.

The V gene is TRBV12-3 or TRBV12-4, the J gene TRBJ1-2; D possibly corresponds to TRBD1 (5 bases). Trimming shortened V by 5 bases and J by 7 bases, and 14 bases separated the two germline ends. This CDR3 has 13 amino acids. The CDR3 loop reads CASSEIGGSGYTF. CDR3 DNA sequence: TGTGCCAGCAGTGAAATCGGGGGGAGTGGCTACACCTTC.

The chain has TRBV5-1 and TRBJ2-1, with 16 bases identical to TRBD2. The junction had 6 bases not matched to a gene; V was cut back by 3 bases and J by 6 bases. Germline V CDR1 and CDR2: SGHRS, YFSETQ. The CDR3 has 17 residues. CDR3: CASSWGLAGGPPNEQFF. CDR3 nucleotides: TGCGCCAGCAGCTGGGGACTAGCGGGAGGGCCGCCCAATGAGCAGTTCTTC.

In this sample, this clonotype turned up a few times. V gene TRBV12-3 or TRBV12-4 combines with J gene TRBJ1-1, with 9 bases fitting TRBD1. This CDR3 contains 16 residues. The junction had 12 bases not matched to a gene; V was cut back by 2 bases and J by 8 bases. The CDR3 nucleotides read TGTGCCAGCAGTTTACCTTTGGGACAGGGACGCCCCGAAGCTTTCTTT. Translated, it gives CASSLPLGQGRPEAFF.

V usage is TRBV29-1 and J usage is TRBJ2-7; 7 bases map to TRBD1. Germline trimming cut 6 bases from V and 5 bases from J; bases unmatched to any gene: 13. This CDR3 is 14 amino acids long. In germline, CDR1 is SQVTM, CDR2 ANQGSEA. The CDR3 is CSVRSGGIWNEQYF. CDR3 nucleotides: TGCAGCGTCCGCTCAGGGGGAATTTGGAACGAGCAGTACTTC.

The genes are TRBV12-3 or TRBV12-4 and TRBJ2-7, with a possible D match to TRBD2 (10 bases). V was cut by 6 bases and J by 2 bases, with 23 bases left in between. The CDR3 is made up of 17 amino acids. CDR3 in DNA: TGTGCCAGCAGGGGACAGGGTTTAGCGGGAGGTCCCTACGAGCAGTACTTC. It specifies CASRGQGLAGGPYEQYF.

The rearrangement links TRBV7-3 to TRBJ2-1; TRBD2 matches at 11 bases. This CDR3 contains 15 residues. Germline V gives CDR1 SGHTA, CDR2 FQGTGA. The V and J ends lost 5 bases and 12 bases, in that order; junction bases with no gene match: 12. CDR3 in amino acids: CASSPWTSGPGGQFF. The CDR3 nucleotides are TGTGCCAGCAGCCCCTGGACTAGCGGGCCAGGGGGGCAGTTCTTC.

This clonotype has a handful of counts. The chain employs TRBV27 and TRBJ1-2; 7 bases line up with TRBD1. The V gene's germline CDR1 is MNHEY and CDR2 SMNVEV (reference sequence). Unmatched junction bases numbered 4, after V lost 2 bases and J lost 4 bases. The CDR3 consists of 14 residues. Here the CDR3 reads CASSLDRAGYGYTF. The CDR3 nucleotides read TGTGCCAGCAGTTTAGACAGGGCTGGCTATGGCTACACCTTC.

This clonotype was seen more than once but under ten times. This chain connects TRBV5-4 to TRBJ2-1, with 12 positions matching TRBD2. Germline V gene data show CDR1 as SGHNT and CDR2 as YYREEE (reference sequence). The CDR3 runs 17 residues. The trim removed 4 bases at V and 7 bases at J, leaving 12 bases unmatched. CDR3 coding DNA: TGTGCCAGCAGCATGAGACTAGCGGGAGTACCAGTGAATGAGCAGTTCTTC. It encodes CASSMRLAGVPVNEQFF.

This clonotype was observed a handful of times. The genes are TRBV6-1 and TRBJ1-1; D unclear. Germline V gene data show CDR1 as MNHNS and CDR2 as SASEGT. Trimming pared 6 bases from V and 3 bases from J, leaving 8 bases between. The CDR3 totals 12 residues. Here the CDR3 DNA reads TGTGCCAGCAGGGGGAGGGACACTGAAGCTTTCTTT. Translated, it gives CASRGRDTEAFF.

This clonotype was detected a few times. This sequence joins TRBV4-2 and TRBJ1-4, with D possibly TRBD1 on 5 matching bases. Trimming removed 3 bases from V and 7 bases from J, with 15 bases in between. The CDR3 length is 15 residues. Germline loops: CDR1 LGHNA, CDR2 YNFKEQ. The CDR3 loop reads CASSQITGGGEKLFF. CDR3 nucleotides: TGTGCCAGCAGCCAGATCACAGGAGGCGGTGAAAAACTGTTTTTT.

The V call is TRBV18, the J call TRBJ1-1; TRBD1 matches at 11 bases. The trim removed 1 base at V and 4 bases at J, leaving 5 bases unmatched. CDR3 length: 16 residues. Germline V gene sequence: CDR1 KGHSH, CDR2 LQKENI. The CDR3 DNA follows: TGTGCCAGCTCACCACTGCCCGGGACAGGGGGCACTGAAGCTTTCTTT. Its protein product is CASSPLPGTGGTEAFF.

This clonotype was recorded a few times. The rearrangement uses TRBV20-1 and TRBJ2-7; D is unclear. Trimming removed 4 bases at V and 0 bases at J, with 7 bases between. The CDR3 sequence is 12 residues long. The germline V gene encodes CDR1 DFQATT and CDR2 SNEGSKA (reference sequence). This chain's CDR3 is CSAIGGSYEQYF. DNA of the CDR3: TGCAGTGCTATCGGCGGCTCCTACGAGCAGTACTTC.

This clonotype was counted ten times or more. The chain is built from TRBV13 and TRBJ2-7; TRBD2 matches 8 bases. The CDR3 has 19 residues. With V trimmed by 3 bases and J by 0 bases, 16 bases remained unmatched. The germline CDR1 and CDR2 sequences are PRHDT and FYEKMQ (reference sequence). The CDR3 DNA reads TGTGCCAGCAGCTTCGGCATCGGGACTAGTGAAAGGAACTCCTACGAGCAGTACTTC. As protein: CASSFGIGTSERNSYEQYF.

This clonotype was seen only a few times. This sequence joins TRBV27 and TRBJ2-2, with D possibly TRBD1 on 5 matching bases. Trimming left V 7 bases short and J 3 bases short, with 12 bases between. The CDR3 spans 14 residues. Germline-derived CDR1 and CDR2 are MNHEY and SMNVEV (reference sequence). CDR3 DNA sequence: TGTGCCAGCACGACAGCAAAGGACACCGGGGAGCTGTTTTTT. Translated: CASTTAKDTGELFF.

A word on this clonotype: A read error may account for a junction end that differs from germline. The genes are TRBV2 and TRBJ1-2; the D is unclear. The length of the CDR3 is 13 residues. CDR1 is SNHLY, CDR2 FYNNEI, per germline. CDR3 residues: CTSCLEGAYGYTF. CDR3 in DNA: TGTACCAGCTGTTTAGAGGGTGCCTATGGCTACACCTTC.

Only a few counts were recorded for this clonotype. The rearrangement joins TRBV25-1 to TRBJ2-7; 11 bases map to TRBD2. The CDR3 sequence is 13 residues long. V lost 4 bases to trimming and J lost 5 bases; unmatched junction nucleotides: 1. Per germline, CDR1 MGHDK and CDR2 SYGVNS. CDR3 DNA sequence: TGTGCCAGCAGTGTAGCGGGAGGGGACGAGCAGTACTTC. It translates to CASSVAGGDEQYF.

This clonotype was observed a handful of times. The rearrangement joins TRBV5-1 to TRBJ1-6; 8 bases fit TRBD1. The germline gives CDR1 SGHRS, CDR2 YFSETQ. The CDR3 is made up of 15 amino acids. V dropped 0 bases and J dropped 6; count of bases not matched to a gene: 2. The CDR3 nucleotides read TGCGCCAGCAGCTTGGGTGACAGGGGTAATTCACCCCTCCACTTT. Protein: CASSLGDRGNSPLHF.

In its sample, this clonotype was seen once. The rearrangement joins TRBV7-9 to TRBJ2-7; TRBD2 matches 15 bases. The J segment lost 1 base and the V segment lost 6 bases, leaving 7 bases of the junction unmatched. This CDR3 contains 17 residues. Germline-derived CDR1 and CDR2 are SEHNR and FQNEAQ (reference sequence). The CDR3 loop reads CASRPGTSGRRSYEQYF. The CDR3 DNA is TGTGCCAGCAGGCCAGGGACTAGCGGGAGGAGGTCCTACGAGCAGTACTTC.